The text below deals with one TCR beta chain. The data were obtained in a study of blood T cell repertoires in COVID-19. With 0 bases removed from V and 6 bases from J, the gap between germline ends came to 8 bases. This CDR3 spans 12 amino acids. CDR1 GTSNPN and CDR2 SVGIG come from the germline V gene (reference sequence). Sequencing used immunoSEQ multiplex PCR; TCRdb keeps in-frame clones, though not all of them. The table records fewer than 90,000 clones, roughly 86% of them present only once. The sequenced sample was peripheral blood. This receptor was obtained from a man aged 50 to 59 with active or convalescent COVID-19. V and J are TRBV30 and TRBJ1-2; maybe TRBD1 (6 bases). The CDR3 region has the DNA TGTGCCTGGAGTGTGGCAGGGGATGGCTACACCTTC. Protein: CAWSVAGDGYTF.